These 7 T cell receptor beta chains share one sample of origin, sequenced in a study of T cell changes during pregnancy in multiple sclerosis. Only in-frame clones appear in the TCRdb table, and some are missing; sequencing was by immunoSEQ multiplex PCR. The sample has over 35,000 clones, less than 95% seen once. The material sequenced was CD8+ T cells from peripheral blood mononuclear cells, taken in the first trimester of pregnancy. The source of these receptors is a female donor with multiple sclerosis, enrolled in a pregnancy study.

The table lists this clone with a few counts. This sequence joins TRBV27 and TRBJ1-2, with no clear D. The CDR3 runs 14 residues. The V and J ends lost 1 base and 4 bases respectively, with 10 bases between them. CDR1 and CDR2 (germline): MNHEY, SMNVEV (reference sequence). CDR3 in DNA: TGTGCCAGCAGTTTATTTGCCTGGAGCTATGGCTACACCTTC. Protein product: CASSLFAWSYGYTF.

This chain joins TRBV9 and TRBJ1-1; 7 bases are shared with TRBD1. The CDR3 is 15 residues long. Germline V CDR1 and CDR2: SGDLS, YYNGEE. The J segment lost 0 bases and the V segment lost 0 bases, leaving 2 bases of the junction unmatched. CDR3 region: CASSVVGQVNTEAFF. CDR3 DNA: TGTGCCAGCAGCGTAGTTGGACAGGTGAACACTGAAGCTTTCTTT.

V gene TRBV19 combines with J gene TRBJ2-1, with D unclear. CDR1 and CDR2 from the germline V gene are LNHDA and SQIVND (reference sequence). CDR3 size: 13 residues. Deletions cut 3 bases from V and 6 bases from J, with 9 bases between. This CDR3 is CASSIGQVNEQFF. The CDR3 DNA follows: TGTGCCAGTAGTATTGGCCAGGTCAATGAGCAGTTCTTC. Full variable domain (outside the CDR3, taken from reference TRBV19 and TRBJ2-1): DGGITQSPKYLFRKEGQNVTLSCEQNLNHDAMYWYRQDPGQGLRLIYYSQIVNDFQKGDIAEGYSVSREKKESFPLTVTSAQKNPTAFYLCASSIGQVNEQFFGPGTRLTVL.

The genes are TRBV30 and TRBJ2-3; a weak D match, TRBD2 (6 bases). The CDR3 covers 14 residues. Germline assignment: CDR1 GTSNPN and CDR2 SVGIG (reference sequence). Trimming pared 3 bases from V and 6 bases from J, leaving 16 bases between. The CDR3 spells CAWRGLPLGDTQYF. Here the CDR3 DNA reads TGTGCCTGGAGGGGACTCCCCTTGGGGGATACGCAGTATTTT.

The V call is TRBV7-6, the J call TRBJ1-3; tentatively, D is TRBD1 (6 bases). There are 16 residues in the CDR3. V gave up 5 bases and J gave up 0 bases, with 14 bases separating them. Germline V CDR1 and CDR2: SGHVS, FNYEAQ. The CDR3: CASSGGHRASGNTIYF. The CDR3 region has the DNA TGTGCCAGCAGCGGGGGACACCGGGCCTCTGGAAACACCATATATTTT.

The CDR3 DNA reads as TGTGCCAGCAGTATACAGGGGCTGACAGATACGCAGTATTTT. Its translation is CASSIQGLTDTQYF. The chain uses TRBV14 and TRBJ2-3, with TRBD1 matching over 7 bases. The germline V gene encodes CDR1 SGHDN and CDR2 FVKESK. Unmatched junction bases numbered 6, after V lost 6 bases and J lost 3 bases. The length of the CDR3 is 14 residues. Complete variable domain (other parts from reference TRBV14 and TRBJ2-3): EAGVTQFPSHSVIEKGQTVTLRCDPISGHDNLYWYRRVMGKEIKFLLHFVKESKQDESGMPNNRFLAERTGGTYSTLKVQPAELEDSGVYFCASSIQGLTDTQYFGPGTRLTVL.

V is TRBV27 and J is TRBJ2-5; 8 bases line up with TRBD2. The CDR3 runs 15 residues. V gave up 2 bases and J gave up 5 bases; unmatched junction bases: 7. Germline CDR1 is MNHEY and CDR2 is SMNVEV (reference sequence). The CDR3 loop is CASSLGARGGETQYF. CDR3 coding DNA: TGTGCCAGCAGTTTAGGGGCCCGCGGGGGGGAGACCCAGTACTTC.